A single sample is the source of the 9 T cell receptor beta chains below, sequenced in a study of Ad26.COV2.S vaccination and SARS-CoV-2 variants. Produced via immunoSEQ multiplex PCR; TCRdb's table is partial and in-frame only. The sample records some 320,000 clones, about 86% being singletons. Treatment meaning: approximately 18 received Ad26.COV2.S at low or high dose, single or two shots; about five received placebo; per-sample allocation not given. The samples were gathered on day 63 after the first injection of vaccine or placebo. The sequenced sample was peripheral blood, obtained in a trial of Ad26.COV2.S vaccine versus placebo. Source of these receptors: a person aged 18-60 years who received the Ad26.COV2.S COVID-19 vaccine or a placebo.

This chain joins TRBV5-5 and TRBJ2-3; 9 bases match TRBD2. This CDR3 spans 18 amino acids. Germline trimming cut 2 bases from V and 2 bases from J; bases unmatched to any gene: 12. Germline V gene lookup returns CDR1 SGHKS and CDR2 YYEKEE (reference sequence). CDR3 nucleotide sequence: TGTGCCAGCAGCTTTGGGCTAGCGGGGTACACTCTCACAGATACGCAGTATTTT. It codes for CASSFGLAGYTLTDTQYF.

The V gene is TRBV7-9, the J gene TRBJ2-3; D tentatively reads TRBD1 or TRBD2 (6 bases each). Germline loops: CDR1 SEHNR, CDR2 FQNEAQ (reference sequence). CDR3 length: 14 amino acids. V lost 5 bases and J 6 bases, leaving 15 bases between the germline ends. The CDR3 loop is CASSPWGAGDTQYF. CDR3 nucleotides: TGTGCCAGCAGCCCCTGGGGGGCAGGGGATACGCAGTATTTT.

The chain uses TRBV5-4 and TRBJ1-6; no clear D. Looked up from germline, CDR1 is SGHNT and CDR2 is YYREEE (reference sequence). The ends were cut back, 3 bases at V and 9 bases at J, with 13 bases in the middle. The CDR3 totals 14 residues. CDR3 sequence (DNA): TGTGCCAGCAGCTCCGGGCAGCTGGGTTCACCCCTCCACTTT. Translated: CASSSGQLGSPLHF.

By frequency in the sample, this clone is medium-sized. The chain combines TRBV5-6 with TRBJ1-2; TRBD1 matches at 8 bases. The germline CDR1 and CDR2 sequences are SGHDT and YYEEEE. With 0 bases clipped from V and 6 bases from J, the junction kept 4 bases outside the gene matches. The CDR3 contains 14 residues. Here the CDR3 reads CASSLATGGDGYTF. The CDR3 nucleotides are TGTGCCAGCAGCTTGGCCACAGGGGGAGATGGCTACACCTTC.

The chain uses TRBV11-2 and TRBJ2-7; D is uncertain. This CDR3 is 15 amino acids long. Trimming pared 6 bases from V and 2 bases from J, leaving 17 bases between. Germline V gene lookup returns CDR1 SGHAT and CDR2 FQNNGV. DNA for the CDR3: TGTGCCAGCAGGACCACACTCGGCCGGCCCTACGAGCAGTACTTC. Translation gives CASRTTLGRPYEQYF. The whole variable domain, filled in from reference TRBV11-2 and TRBJ2-7, reads EAGVAQSPRYKIIEKRQSVAFWCNPISGHATLYWYQQILGQGPKLLIQFQNNGVVDDSQLPKDRFSAERLKGVDSTLKIQPAKLEDSAVYLCASRTTLGRPYEQYFGPGTRLTVT.

This clone was seen more than once but under ten times. The V call is TRBV18, the J call TRBJ2-7; 11 nucleotides align to TRBD1. The CDR3 is 16 residues long. The germline CDR1 and CDR2 sequences are KGHSH and LQKENI. V shed 4 bases and J 3 bases; nucleotides not matched to a gene: 8. CDR3 region: CASSRAGTGGVYEQYF. CDR3 DNA: TGTGCCAGCTCACGGGCCGGGACAGGGGGTGTCTACGAGCAGTACTTC.

The chain uses TRBV14 and TRBJ1-3; perhaps TRBD1 as D (6 bases). The germline CDR1 and CDR2 sequences are SGHDN and FVKESK. The CDR3 covers 15 residues. Trimming took off 0 bases at V and 7 bases at J, with 13 bases between the two ends. Here the CDR3 DNA reads TGTGCCAGCAGCCAAGATCAAGGGGGGCTCAACACCATATATTTT. It yields the protein CASSQDQGGLNTIYF.

The gene calls are TRBV2 and TRBJ1-4, with 10 bases aligning to TRBD1. The V and J ends lost 6 bases and 5 bases, in that order; junction bases with no gene match: 0. The CDR3 totals 13 residues. The germline V gene has CDR1 SNHLY and CDR2 FYNNEI. In nucleotides, the CDR3 is TGTGCCAGCAGGGGACAGGGGAATGAAAAACTGTTTTTT. Its translation: CASRGQGNEKLFF. The full variable domain, completed using reference TRBV2 and TRBJ1-4, is EPEVTQTPSHQVTQMGQEVILRCVPISNHLYFYWYRQILGQKVEFLVSFYNNEISEKSEIFDDQFSVERPDGSNFTLKIRSTKLEDSAMYFCASRGQGNEKLFFGSGTQLSVL.

The sample holds a few counts of this clone. The chain has TRBV7-3 and TRBJ1-1, with D unclear. Trimming shortened V by 2 bases and J by 0 bases, and 7 bases separated the two germline ends. CDR1 and CDR2 from the germline V gene are SGHTA and FQGTGA. The CDR3 length is 14 residues. The CDR3 region has the DNA TGTGCCAGCAGCTTATTGGCAGTGAACACTGAAGCTTTCTTT. Protein: CASSLLAVNTEAFF.